This entry lists 25 T cell receptor beta chains sequenced from one sample in a study of tumor-infiltrating lymphocytes in localized non-small cell lung cancer (dated by TCRdb to 2020 to 2023). Libraries came from the immunoSEQ multiplex PCR assay. Imported from immuneACCESS, the table was reduced by TCRdb to in-frame sequences with V and J called. These copies leave out some clones; in studies compared against another copy, an unresolved V gene accounts for under half, and the cause of the remainder is not known. The sample yields around 25,000 clones; roughly 66% were counted once. Jointly, the top ten make up 6% to 6.5% of the sample. The sample consisted of lung tumor tissue. These receptors were taken from a human donor with non-small cell lung cancer.

This chain uses TRBV2 with TRBJ2-5; no reliable D call. The CDR3 is 14 residues long. CDR1 and CDR2 (germline): SNHLY, FYNNEI. V was pared by 3 bases and J by 0 bases, with 8 bases between. The CDR3 spells CASSEITYQETQYF. CDR3 DNA sequence: TGTGCCAGCAGTGAGATAACGTACCAAGAGACCCAGTACTTC.

V and J are TRBV5-8 and TRBJ1-5; 10 positions match TRBD1. V was clipped by 4 bases and J by 5 bases; unmatched bases: 6. The germline gives CDR1 SGHTS, CDR2 YDEGEE. CDR3 length: 15 amino acids. The chain's CDR3 is CASSPGTGVDQPQHF. The CDR3, as DNA: TGTGCCAGCAGCCCCGGGACAGGGGTCGATCAGCCCCAGCATTTT.

The V gene is TRBV7-8, the J gene TRBJ2-2, with 7 positions matching TRBD1. V was clipped by 4 bases and J by 8 bases; unmatched bases: 10. Per the germline V gene, CDR1 is SGHVS and CDR2 is FQNEAQ. This CDR3 is built from 15 residues. DNA of the CDR3: TGTGCCAGCAGCTCTCAGGGACAGCAGTCGGGGGAGCTGTTTTTT. The encoded protein is CASSSQGQQSGELFF.

This clone has just a few counts. This rearrangement joins TRBV7-2 to TRBJ2-3; 8 nucleotides match TRBD2. With 4 bases clipped from V and 0 bases from J, the junction kept 6 bases outside the gene matches. Germline loops: CDR1 SGHTA, CDR2 FQGNSA. The CDR3 sequence is 16 residues long. The CDR3 loop reads CASSSGSGGSTDTQYF. The DNA for the CDR3 is TGTGCCAGCAGCTCCGGAAGCGGGGGAAGCACAGATACGCAGTATTTT. Full variable domain (missing parts from reference TRBV7-2 and TRBJ2-3): GAGVSQSPSNKVTEKGKDVELRCDPISGHTALYWYRQSLGQGLEFLIYFQGNSAPDKSGLPSDRFSAERTGGSVSTLTIQRTQQEDSAVYLCASSSGSGGSTDTQYFGPGTRLTVL.

This clone was seen only a few times. The chain links TRBV6-1 to TRBJ2-7, with unresolved D. V dropped 10 bases and J dropped 6 bases, with 4 bases sitting between them. This CDR3 has 8 residues. From germline, CDR1 is MNHNS and CDR2 SASEGT. Written as DNA, the CDR3 is TGTGCCACCGTCGAGCAGTACTTC. Translation gives CATVEQYF.

This clone was detected a few times. The chain joins TRBV29-1 to TRBJ1-2, with no clear D. The germline CDR1 and CDR2 sequences are SQVTM and ANQGSEA. The CDR3 sequence is 12 residues long. The germline V and J ends were trimmed by 2 bases and 8 bases, with 12 bases remaining between them. The CDR3 nucleotides read TGCAGCGTTGAATCCCCCTCGGGGGGCTACACCTTC. Its protein is CSVESPSGGYTF.

This clone has just a few counts. The chain recombines TRBV6-5 with TRBJ1-6, with unresolved D. Germline V lookup: CDR1 MNHEY, CDR2 SVGAGI. The CDR3 consists of 13 residues. V was cut by 5 bases and J by 4 bases, with 6 bases left in between. In DNA, the CDR3 is TGTGCCAGCAGTGGAGGGTATAATTCACCCCTCCACTTT. As protein: CASSGGYNSPLHF.

This chain connects TRBV7-2 to TRBJ2-1; perhaps TRBD1 as D (6 bases). The CDR3 spans 15 residues. Germline V gives CDR1 SGHTA, CDR2 FQGNSA. Trimming left V 3 bases short and J 9 bases short, with 18 bases between. The CDR3 is CASSFSRGRGSEQFF. In DNA, the CDR3 is TGTGCCAGCAGCTTTAGCAGGGGTAGAGGATCTGAGCAGTTCTTC.

The rearrangement uses TRBV5-5 and TRBJ2-7, with unresolved D. Deletions cut 4 bases from V and 0 bases from J, with 11 bases between. The CDR3 spans 14 residues. The germline gives CDR1 SGHKS, CDR2 YYEKEE (reference sequence). The CDR3 protein is CASSLYTSSYEQYF. The CDR3 region has the DNA TGTGCCAGCAGCCTTTATACCAGCTCCTACGAGCAGTACTTC.

The chain links TRBV11-3 to TRBJ1-6; D is perhaps TRBD1 (6 bases). CDR3 length: 18 amino acids. Germline CDR1 is SGHNT and CDR2 is YENEEA. Trimming shortened V by 5 bases and J by 0 bases, and 17 bases separated the two germline ends. The DNA for the CDR3 is TGTGCCAGCAGCCCGAGGGGGGCCTCAAGCTCCTATAATTCACCCCTCCACTTT. This codes for CASSPRGASSSYNSPLHF.

This chain joins TRBV2 and TRBJ1-5, with D hard to call. CDR3 length: 14 amino acids. Trimming stripped 4 bases from V and 1 base from J, with 8 bases between. The germline CDR1 and CDR2 sequences are SNHLY and FYNNEI. CDR3 DNA sequence: TGTGCCAGCAGTGTTATGAGAAGCAATCAGCCCCAGCATTTT. Its protein product is CASSVMRSNQPQHF.

CDR3 DNA sequence: TGTGCCAGTAGTGTCAGGACCGGTGAGCAGTTCTTC. This codes for CASSVRTGEQFF. The chain has TRBV19 and TRBJ2-1; D not resolved. CDR1 and CDR2 (germline): LNHDA, SQIVND (reference sequence). The V end lost 5 bases, the J end lost 9 bases, and 11 bases lay between the germline ends. The CDR3 totals 12 residues.

The rearrangement links TRBV18 to TRBJ1-3; D is unresolved. The length of the CDR3 is 15 residues. Trimming removed 0 bases from V and 4 bases from J, with 10 bases in between. In germline, CDR1 is KGHSH, CDR2 LQKENI. The CDR3 region is CASSPPVSGGNTIYF. CDR3 in DNA: TGTGCCAGCTCACCACCGGTGTCGGGAGGAAACACCATATATTTT.

The chain carries TRBV6-6 and TRBJ2-7, with 8 bases fitting TRBD1. Germline CDR1 MNHNY, CDR2 SVGAGI (reference sequence). The CDR3 has 12 residues. V lost 8 bases and J lost 3; bases outside the gene matches: 3. The CDR3 coding sequence is TGTGCCAGCCAGGACAGGGACTACGAGCAGTACTTC. The encoded protein is CASQDRDYEQYF.

V is TRBV7-2 and J is TRBJ1-1; TRBD1 aligns across 9 bases. Looked up from germline, CDR1 is SGHTA and CDR2 is FQGNSA. With 1 base clipped from V and 6 bases from J, the junction kept 3 bases outside the gene matches. CDR3 length: 14 amino acids. CDR3 bases: TGTGCCAGCAGCTTAGTCACAGGGGGCGCTGAAGCTTTCTTT. Protein: CASSLVTGGAEAFF.

This chain links TRBV7-2 with TRBJ2-2; weak D call: TRBD2 (6 bases). CDR3 length: 14 amino acids. Germline values: CDR1 SGHTA, CDR2 FQGNSA. V was pared by 3 bases and J by 2 bases, with 7 bases between. The CDR3 loop reads CASSLEGNTGELFF. The CDR3 bases are TGTGCCAGCAGCTTGGAGGGTAACACCGGGGAGCTGTTTTTT.

This sequence joins TRBV4-1 and TRBJ1-2; a possible D gene is TRBD1 (5 bases). Trimming pared 4 bases from V and 3 bases from J, leaving 15 bases between. CDR1 is MGHRA and CDR2 is YSYEKL in the germline V gene. The CDR3 totals 15 residues. The CDR3 sequence is CASSRLKGYDYGYTF. CDR3 bases: TGCGCCAGCAGCCGTCTTAAGGGGTATGACTATGGCTACACCTTC.

The chain uses TRBV5-1 and TRBJ1-1, with 8 positions matching TRBD1. V trimming: 0 bases; J trimming: 1 base; junction bases outside the gene matches: 5. CDR1 is SGHRS, CDR2 YFSETQ, per germline. The CDR3 loop spans 16 amino acids. The CDR3 DNA reads TGCGCCAGCAGCTTGGGACAGGGGACGGGGAACACTGAAGCTTTCTTT. This sequence encodes CASSLGQGTGNTEAFF.

This chain joins TRBV11-3 and TRBJ2-2; D uncertain. The germline CDR1 and CDR2 sequences are SGHNT and YENEEA. Between the trimmed V and J ends, which lost 3 bases and 4 bases, there was a span of 15 bases. The CDR3 spans 16 residues. This chain's CDR3 is CASSFGLGSSTGELFF. CDR3 sequence (DNA): TGTGCCAGCAGCTTTGGTCTGGGTAGTTCCACCGGGGAGCTGTTTTTT. The whole variable domain, remainder taken from reference TRBV11-3 and TRBJ2-2, is EAGVVQSPRYKIIEKKQPVAFWCNPISGHNTLYWYLQNLGQGPELLIRYENEEAVDDSQLPKDRFSAERLKGVDSTLKIQPAELGDSAVYLCASSFGLGSSTGELFFGEGSRLTVL.

There are a few counts of this clone. The chain recombines TRBV7-9 with TRBJ2-3; a weak D match, TRBD2 (5 bases). The CDR3 sequence is 13 residues long. V was shortened by 5 bases and J by 4 bases, with 10 bases between the two germline ends. In germline, CDR1 is SEHNR, CDR2 FQNEAQ (reference sequence). The CDR3 nucleotides read TGTGCCAGCAGCCGGGGAGCTTCAGATACGCAGTATTTT. This codes for CASSRGASDTQYF. Full variable domain (missing parts from reference TRBV7-9 and TRBJ2-3): DTGVSQNPRHKITKRGQNVTFRCDPISEHNRLYWYRQTLGQGPEFLTYFQNEAQLEKSRLLSDRFSAERPKGSFSTLEIQRTEQGDSAMYLCASSRGASDTQYFGPGTRLTVL.

The genes are TRBV18 and TRBJ1-1, with D unclear. Trimming took 6 bases from V and 3 from J, leaving 8 bases between them. CDR1 and CDR2 (germline): KGHSH, LQKENI. The CDR3 loop spans 12 amino acids. This CDR3 reads CASSPTDTEAFF. The CDR3 DNA follows: TGTGCCAGCTCCCCGACGGACACTGAAGCTTTCTTT.

The genes are TRBV7-9 and TRBJ2-7, with D perhaps TRBD1 (6 bases). This CDR3 contains 16 residues. Germline V gives CDR1 SEHNR, CDR2 FQNEAQ (reference sequence). V lost 5 bases to trimming and J lost 6 bases, with 23 bases between them. CDR3 nucleotides: TGTGCCAGCAGCCAACCCTGGGCAGGGGTCCTTCGCGAGCAGTACTTC. Translated, it gives CASSQPWAGVLREQYF.

This chain connects TRBV12-5 to TRBJ1-3; the D is unclear. With 0 bases removed from V and 7 bases from J, the gap between germline ends came to 4 bases. CDR1 and CDR2 from the germline V gene are LGHNT and FRNRAP. This CDR3 spans 12 amino acids. In DNA form, the CDR3 reads TGTGCTAGTGGTTTGGTTGAGAACACCATATATTTT. Translating gives CASGLVENTIYF.

The rearrangement joins TRBV5-1 to TRBJ2-7, with 9 bases matching TRBD1. This CDR3 region has 13 residues. The germline V gene has CDR1 SGHRS and CDR2 YFSETQ. The trim removed 4 bases at V and 7 bases at J, leaving 6 bases unmatched. In nucleotides, the CDR3 is TGCGCCAGCAGCCAACAGGGGGCGGGAGAGCAGTACTTC. This sequence encodes CASSQQGAGEQYF.

The J gene is TRBJ2-5, the V gene TRBV4-1, with a weak D call TRBD2 (7 bases). The germline gives CDR1 MGHRA, CDR2 YSYEKL. V lost 6 bases and J 5 bases, leaving 16 bases between the germline ends. The CDR3 covers 14 residues. The CDR3 protein is CASSRGAGAETQYF. The CDR3 DNA sequence: TGCGCCAGCAGTCGGGGGGCGGGGGCCGAGACCCAGTACTTC.